The present entry profiles one T cell receptor (beta chain) with its context. This sample stems from a study of blood T cell repertoires in COVID-19. CDR1 is MNHEY and CDR2 is SVGAGI in the germline V gene. The CDR3 contains 13 residues. With 4 bases removed from V and 2 bases from J, the gap between germline ends came to 6 bases. Sequencing used immunoSEQ multiplex PCR; TCRdb keeps in-frame clones, though not all of them. The sample carries approximately 250,000 clones, around 84% recorded once. The chain employs TRBV6-5 and TRBJ2-1; tentative D call: TRBD1 (5 bases). This sequence was found in a woman aged 55-70 years with COVID-19, enrolled during active disease. The sequenced material came from peripheral blood. The CDR3 sequence: CASSSGPYNEQFF. CDR3 coding DNA: TGTGCCAGCAGTTCAGGGCCCTACAATGAGCAGTTCTTC.